The present entry profiles one T cell receptor beta chain with its context. In the authors' workflow: Amplification of reference gene primers provided the estimated nucleated cell counts. Clones were sequenced by immunoSEQ multiplex PCR, and TCRdb holds only the in-frame ones, with some missing. Clone size and V and J calls were adopted from that table, with D and trimming inferred from the DNA. The sample lists approximately 400,000 clones; 91% were seen once. The sample is drawn from a study of blood T cell repertoires in COVID-19. About the study: The cDNA or gDNA used as material had been derived from T cells, B-cell-depleted T cells, or PBMCs.

Participant ages covered about 18 to 90 years across around 22 US areas. People in the exposed group encountered a COVID-19 case within 2 weeks before entering the study. The V gene's germline CDR1 is SGHVS and CDR2 FQNEAQ. This CDR3 contains 14 residues. Deletions cut 4 bases from V and 3 bases from J, with 10 bases between. The chain couples TRBV7-8 to TRBJ1-5; a possible D gene is TRBD1 (6 bases). The sequencing sample was made of PBMCs or T cells enriched from blood (not recorded which). This receptor was obtained from a middle-aged woman who had been exposed to COVID-19. CDR3 amino acids: CASSSGHVNQPQHF. For the CDR3, the DNA is TGTGCCAGCAGCTCGGGACATGTCAATCAGCCCCAGCATTTT. Together with reference TRBV7-8 and TRBJ1-5, the CDR3 gives the full variable domain: GAGVSQSPRYKVAKRGQDVALRCDPISGHVSLFWYQQALGQGPEFLTYFQNEAQLDKSGLPSDRFFAERPEGSVSTLKIQRTQQEDSAVYLCASSSGHVNQPQHFGDGTRLSIL.